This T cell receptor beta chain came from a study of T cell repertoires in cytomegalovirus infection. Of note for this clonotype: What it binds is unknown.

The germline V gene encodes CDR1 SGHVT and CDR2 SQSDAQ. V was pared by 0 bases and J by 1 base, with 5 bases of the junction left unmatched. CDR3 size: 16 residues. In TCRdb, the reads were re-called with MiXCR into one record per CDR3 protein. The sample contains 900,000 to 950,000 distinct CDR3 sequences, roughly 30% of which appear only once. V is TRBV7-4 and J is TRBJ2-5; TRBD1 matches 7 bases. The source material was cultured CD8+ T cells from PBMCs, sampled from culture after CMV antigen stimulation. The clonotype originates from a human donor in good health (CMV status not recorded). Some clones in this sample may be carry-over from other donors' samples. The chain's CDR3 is CASSLAPGDSQETQYF. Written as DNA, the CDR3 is TGTGCCAGCAGCTTAGCGCCAGGGGACAGCCAAGAGACCCAGTACTTC.